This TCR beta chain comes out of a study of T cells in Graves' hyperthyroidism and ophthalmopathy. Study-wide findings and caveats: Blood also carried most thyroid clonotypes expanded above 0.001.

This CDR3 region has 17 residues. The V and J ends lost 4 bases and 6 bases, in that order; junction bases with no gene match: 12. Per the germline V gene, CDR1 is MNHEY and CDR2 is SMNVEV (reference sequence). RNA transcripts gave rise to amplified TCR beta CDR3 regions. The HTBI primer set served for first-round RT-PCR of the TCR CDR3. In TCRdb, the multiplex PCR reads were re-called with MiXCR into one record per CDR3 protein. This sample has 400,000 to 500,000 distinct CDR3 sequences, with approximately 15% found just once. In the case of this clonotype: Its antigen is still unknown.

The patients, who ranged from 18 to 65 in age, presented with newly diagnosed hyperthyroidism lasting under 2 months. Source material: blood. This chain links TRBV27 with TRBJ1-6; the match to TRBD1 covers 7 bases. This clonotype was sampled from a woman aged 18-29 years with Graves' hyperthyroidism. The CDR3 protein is CASSYYQRGQFNSPLHF. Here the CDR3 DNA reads TGTGCCAGCAGTTATTACCAGCGGGGACAGTTTAATTCACCCCTCCACTTT.